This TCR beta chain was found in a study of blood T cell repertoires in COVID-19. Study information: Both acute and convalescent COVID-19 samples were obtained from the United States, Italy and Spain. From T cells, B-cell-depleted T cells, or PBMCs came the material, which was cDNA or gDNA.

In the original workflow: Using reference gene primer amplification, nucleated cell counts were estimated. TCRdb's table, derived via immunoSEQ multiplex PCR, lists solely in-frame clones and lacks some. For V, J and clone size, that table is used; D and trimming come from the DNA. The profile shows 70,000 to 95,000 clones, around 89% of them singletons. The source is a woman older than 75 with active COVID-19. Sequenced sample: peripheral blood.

CDR3 loop: CASSPWTGVAEAFF. In DNA, the CDR3 is TGTGCCAGCTCACCGTGGACGGGGGTGGCTGAAGCTTTCTTT. This rearrangement joins TRBV18 to TRBJ1-1; a possible D gene is TRBD1 (5 bases). The CDR3 consists of 14 residues. V lost 3 bases, J lost 6 bases, and 14 bases lay in between. Germline assignment: CDR1 KGHSH and CDR2 LQKENI.